The 23 T cell receptor beta chains listed next were all sequenced from one sample in a study of blood T cell repertoires in COVID-19. Assay: immunoSEQ multiplex PCR; the TCRdb copy retains only in-frame clones and omits some. The sample lists approximately 150,000 clones; around 84% were seen once. The sample was PBMCs or T cells enriched from blood (not recorded which). The receptors were gathered from a man aged 35 to 55 with acute COVID-19.

This clone was counted a few times. V gene TRBV28 combines with J gene TRBJ1-5, with D possibly TRBD1 on 6 matching bases. Per the germline V gene, CDR1 is MDHEN and CDR2 is SYDVKM. Trimming cost V 8 bases and J 4 bases, with 15 bases left between them. CDR3 length: 14 residues. The CDR3 nucleotides are TGTGCCAGCGCCGTGGGGACACATAATCAGCCCCAGCATTTT. Its protein product is CASAVGTHNQPQHF. Full variable domain (outside the CDR3, taken from reference TRBV28 and TRBJ1-5): DVKVTQSSRYLVKRTGEKVFLECVQDMDHENMFWYRQDPGLGLRLIYFSYDVKMKEKGDIPEGYSVSREKKERFSLILESASTNQTSMYLCASAVGTHNQPQHFGDGTRLSIL.

The chain recombines TRBV12-3 or TRBV12-4 with TRBJ1-2, with D possibly TRBD1 on 6 matching bases. This CDR3 region has 12 residues. The ends were cut back, 1 base at V and 10 bases at J, with 10 bases in the middle. CDR3 region: CASSLGQDLYTF. The CDR3 DNA follows: TGTGCCAGCAGTTTAGGACAGGACCTCTACACCTTC.

The CDR3 here is CASSHQTGEDTEAFF. The CDR3 DNA is TGTGCCAGCAGCCACCAAACAGGGGAGGACACTGAAGCTTTCTTT. The chain combines TRBV4-2 with TRBJ1-1; 7 bases are shared with TRBD1. The V gene's germline CDR1 is LGHNA and CDR2 YNFKEQ. The CDR3 has 15 amino acids. V lost 3 bases and J lost 3; bases outside the gene matches: 7.

The CDR3 protein is CASSIDGQVYGYTF. The CDR3 DNA is TGTGCCAGTAGTATAGACGGACAGGTCTATGGCTACACCTTC. J is TRBJ1-2 and V is TRBV19, with TRBD1 identical over 7 bases. Germline V gene lookup returns CDR1 LNHDA and CDR2 SQIVND (reference sequence). CDR3 size: 14 residues. Unmatched junction bases numbered 2, after V lost 0 bases and J lost 4 bases.

This clone was seen more than once but under ten times. V gene TRBV2 combines with J gene TRBJ2-7; 10 positions agree with TRBD2. The germline V gene has CDR1 SNHLY and CDR2 FYNNEI. CDR3 size: 14 residues. The junction had 4 bases not matched to a gene; V was cut back by 8 bases and J by 0 bases. CDR3 sequence: CASRLAGGSYEQYF. CDR3 coding DNA: TGTGCCAGCCGGTTAGCGGGGGGCTCCTACGAGCAGTACTTC.

The chain links TRBV6-5 to TRBJ1-5; weak D call: TRBD1 (5 bases). The V gene's germline CDR1 is MNHEY and CDR2 SVGAGI. This CDR3 is 14 amino acids long. V was shortened by 5 bases and J by 6 bases, with 14 bases between the two germline ends. CDR3 protein: CASSPQGGGQPQHF. In nucleotides, the CDR3 is TGTGCCAGCAGTCCCCAGGGAGGAGGTCAGCCCCAGCATTTT.

The chain employs TRBV28 and TRBJ1-6; no firm D call. From germline, CDR1 is MDHEN and CDR2 SYDVKM. V lost 6 bases and J 0 bases, leaving 15 bases between the germline ends. The CDR3 covers 17 residues. CDR3 protein: CASSVSGGSSYNSPLHF. The CDR3 DNA follows: TGTGCCAGCAGCGTCAGCGGCGGGAGCTCCTATAATTCACCCCTCCACTTT.

This clone appeared once. The genes are TRBV5-8 and TRBJ1-4; 11 bases line up with TRBD1. The CDR3 runs to 16 residues. V lost 2 bases and J lost 2; bases outside the gene matches: 2. Germline CDR1 is SGHTS and CDR2 is YDEGEE. Here the CDR3 DNA reads TGTGCCAGCAGCTTTGGACAGGGGGCGACTAATGAAAAACTGTTTTTT. Encoded protein: CASSFGQGATNEKLFF.

The chain is built from TRBV18 and TRBJ2-3; 7 bases agree with TRBD1. With 4 bases clipped from V and 4 bases from J, the junction kept 2 bases outside the gene matches. The CDR3 consists of 13 residues. Germline lookup yields CDR1 KGHSH and CDR2 LQKENI. Written as DNA, the CDR3 is TGTGCCAGCTCACTCCAGGGGGCAGATACGCAGTATTTT. It translates to CASSLQGADTQYF.

A note on this clone: At the DNA level, this CDR3 is encoded by other sequences in the same sample as well. V gene TRBV2 combines with J gene TRBJ2-7; 8 positions agree with TRBD1. Trimming took 4 bases from V and 3 from J; bases not matched to a gene: 5. Germline V CDR1 and CDR2: SNHLY, FYNNEI. The CDR3 runs to 14 residues. In nucleotides, the CDR3 is TGTGCCAGCAGTGTCGGGACAGGCGACTACGAGCAGTACTTC. Amino acids: CASSVGTGDYEQYF.

This clone was seen a single time. V is TRBV2 and J is TRBJ1-4; 10 bases map to TRBD1. CDR1 is SNHLY, CDR2 FYNNEI, per germline. The junction had 1 base not matched to a gene; V was cut back by 6 bases and J by 6 bases. The CDR3 sequence is 13 residues long. The CDR3, as DNA: TGTGCCAGCAGCGGGACAGGGGATGAAAAACTGTTTTTT. Amino acids: CASSGTGDEKLFF. The full variable domain, completed using reference TRBV2 and TRBJ1-4, is EPEVTQTPSHQVTQMGQEVILRCVPISNHLYFYWYRQILGQKVEFLVSFYNNEISEKSEIFDDQFSVERPDGSNFTLKIRSTKLEDSAMYFCASSGTGDEKLFFGSGTQLSVL.

This chain joins TRBV18 and TRBJ1-6; D remains ambiguous. The CDR3 totals 13 residues. V was clipped by 3 bases and J by 8 bases, with 8 bases between them. Germline lookup yields CDR1 KGHSH and CDR2 LQKENI. CDR3 in amino acids: CASSPQEDSPLHF. CDR3 in DNA: TGTGCCAGCTCACCTCAGGAGGATTCACCCCTCCACTTT.

This chain joins TRBV3-1 (or the pseudogene TRBV3-2) and TRBJ1-5; 7 bases are a match to TRBD1. Germline lookup yields CDR1 LGHDT and CDR2 YNNKEL (reference sequence). V was pared by 6 bases and J by 0 bases, with 5 bases of the junction left unmatched. The CDR3 has 15 residues. The CDR3 reads CASSRDSNSNQPQHF. CDR3 nucleotides: TGTGCCAGCAGTCGGGACAGTAATAGCAATCAGCCCCAGCATTTT.

In this sample, this clone turned up once. The genes are TRBV28 and TRBJ1-5, with TRBD1 matching over 7 bases. This CDR3 has 15 amino acids. Germline trimming cut 4 bases from V and 8 bases from J; bases unmatched to any gene: 11. Germline lookup yields CDR1 MDHEN and CDR2 SYDVKM. CDR3 DNA sequence: TGTGCCAGCAGTTCAATCCAGGGGGTGCCTAAGCCCCAGCATTTT. Translated, it gives CASSSIQGVPKPQHF.

This sequence joins TRBV12-5 and TRBJ2-7; D perhaps matches TRBD1 (5 bases). This CDR3 contains 12 residues. Looked up from germline, CDR1 is LGHNT and CDR2 is FRNRAP. Trimming stripped 7 bases from V and 5 bases from J, with 12 bases between. The CDR3 sequence: CASVAGLDEQYF. The DNA of the CDR3 is TGTGCTAGTGTGGCAGGGCTTGACGAGCAGTACTTC.

V is TRBV28 and J is TRBJ1-1, with 7 bases identical to TRBD1. The germline CDR1 and CDR2 sequences are MDHEN and SYDVKM. The V and J ends lost 2 bases and 5 bases, in that order; junction bases with no gene match: 8. The CDR3 loop spans 15 amino acids. The CDR3 reads CASSLNRGRDTEAFF. DNA of the CDR3: TGTGCCAGCAGTTTAAATAGGGGGCGGGATACTGAAGCTTTCTTT.

This clone was detected a few times. The chain has TRBV24-1 and TRBJ2-2, with 7 bases identical to TRBD2. CDR3 length: 14 residues. Looked up from germline, CDR1 is KGHDR and CDR2 is SFDVKD. Trimming cost V 2 bases and J 5 bases; bases outside gene matches: 1. CDR3 in amino acids: CATSDWRGTGELFF. In DNA, the CDR3 is TGTGCCACCAGTGATTGGCGGGGGACCGGGGAGCTGTTTTTT.

The V and J genes are TRBV7-9 and TRBJ1-6, with TRBD1 identical over 8 bases. Germline CDR1 reads SEHNR; CDR2 reads FQNEAQ (reference sequence). The CDR3 loop spans 15 amino acids. Trimming cost V 6 bases and J 5 bases; bases outside gene matches: 6. The CDR3 reads CASRRGQGNNSPLHF. As DNA, the CDR3 is TGTGCCAGCAGACGAGGACAGGGCAATAATTCACCCCTCCACTTT.

The J gene is TRBJ2-7, the V gene TRBV14, with TRBD2 matching over 7 bases. This CDR3 spans 11 amino acids. The V gene end was trimmed by 0 bases and the J gene end by 13 bases; junction bases not matched to a gene: 3. Germline V gene sequence: CDR1 SGHDN, CDR2 FVKESK. The CDR3 DNA reads as TGTGCCAGCAGCCAAGACGGGAGGCCCTACTTC. Protein: CASSQDGRPYF.

The V gene is TRBV6-5, the J gene TRBJ1-1; unclear D gene. Trimming removed 1 base at V and 0 bases at J, with 9 bases between. Germline CDR1 is MNHEY and CDR2 is SVGAGI. CDR3 length: 15 amino acids. The CDR3 loop reads CASSYFETMNTEAFF. Written as DNA, the CDR3 is TGTGCCAGCAGTTACTTCGAGACTATGAACACTGAAGCTTTCTTT.

The genes are TRBV4-2 and TRBJ2-7; D is uncertain. The germline V gene has CDR1 LGHNA and CDR2 YNFKEQ. The CDR3 has 14 residues. The germline V and J ends were trimmed by 1 base and 3 bases, with 10 bases remaining between them. The CDR3: CASSQGQVDYEQYF. In DNA form, the CDR3 reads TGTGCCAGCAGCCAAGGGCAGGTAGACTACGAGCAGTACTTC.

The gene calls are TRBV7-3 and TRBJ2-3; 7 nucleotides align to TRBD1. V gave up 0 bases and J gave up 0 bases; unmatched junction bases: 12. The CDR3 is made up of 19 amino acids. Germline CDR1 is SGHTA and CDR2 is FQGTGA. The CDR3 DNA reads TGTGCCAGCAGCTTAACGGGGAGACAGGGACCTACTAGCACAGATACGCAGTATTTT. Translating gives CASSLTGRQGPTSTDTQYF.

This rearrangement joins TRBV25-1 to TRBJ1-1; the match to TRBD1 covers 7 bases. CDR3 size: 15 residues. V lost 1 base to trimming and J lost 4 bases; unmatched junction nucleotides: 6. CDR1 and CDR2 (germline): MGHDK, SYGVNS. CDR3 nucleotides: TGTGCCAGCAGTGAATCGCGAGCAGGGGGCACTGAAGCTTTCTTT. The encoded protein is CASSESRAGGTEAFF.